This T cell receptor beta chain was captured in a study of cytomegalovirus exposure and HLA in healthy donors. CDR1 GTSNPN and CDR2 SVGIG come from the germline V gene (reference sequence). V gave up 2 bases and J gave up 1 base; unmatched junction bases: 6. The CDR3 is 15 residues long. Study observations and caveats: In a later analysis, several top co-occurrence clusters appeared linked to parvovirus B19, influenza, CMV and Epstein-Barr virus.

In the PCR, 60 Vbeta and 13 Jbeta primers were used. Assay used: immunoSEQ multiplex PCR; TCRdb lists only in-frame clones, some missing. The table records under 150,000 clones, around three quarters of them present only once. In the case of this clone: The antigen is undetermined.

This clonotype was obtained from a woman in her 30s in good health and CMV-seropositive. This rearrangement joins TRBV30 to TRBJ1-1, with 8 bases lining up with TRBD1. Sequencing input: PBMCs. CDR3 residues: CAWSRPDRENTEAFF. DNA for the CDR3: TGTGCCTGGAGTCGGCCGGACAGGGAGAACACTGAAGCTTTCTTT.